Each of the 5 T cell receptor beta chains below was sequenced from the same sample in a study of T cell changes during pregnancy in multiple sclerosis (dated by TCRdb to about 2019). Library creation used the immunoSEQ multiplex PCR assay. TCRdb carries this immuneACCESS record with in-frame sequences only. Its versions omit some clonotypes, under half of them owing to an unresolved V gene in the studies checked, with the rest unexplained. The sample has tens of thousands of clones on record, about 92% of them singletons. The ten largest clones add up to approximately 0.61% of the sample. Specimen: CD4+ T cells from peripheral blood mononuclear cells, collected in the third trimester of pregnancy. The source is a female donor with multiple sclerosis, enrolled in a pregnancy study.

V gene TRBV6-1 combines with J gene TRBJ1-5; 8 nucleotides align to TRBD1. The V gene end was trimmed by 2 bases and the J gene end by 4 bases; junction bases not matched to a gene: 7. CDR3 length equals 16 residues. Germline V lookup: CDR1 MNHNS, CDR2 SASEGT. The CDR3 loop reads CASSEYGTGGNQPQHF. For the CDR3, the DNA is TGTGCCAGCAGTGAATACGGCACAGGGGGTAATCAGCCCCAGCATTTT.

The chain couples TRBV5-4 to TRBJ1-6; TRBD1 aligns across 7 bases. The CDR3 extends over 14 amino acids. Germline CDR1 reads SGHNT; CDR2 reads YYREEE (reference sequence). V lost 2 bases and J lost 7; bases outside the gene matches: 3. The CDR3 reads CASSFQQGNSPLHF. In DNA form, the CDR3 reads TGTGCCAGCAGCTTTCAACAGGGGAATTCACCCCTCCACTTT.

The CDR3 spells CAISVGGVGYTEAFF. The CDR3 DNA sequence: TGTGCCATCAGTGTAGGAGGCGTGGGATACACTGAAGCTTTCTTT. The genes are TRBV10-3 and TRBJ1-1; D is undetermined. Germline CDR1 ENHRY, CDR2 SYGVKD. The V end was cut by 4 bases, the J end by 3 bases, with 15 bases between. This CDR3 has 15 residues.

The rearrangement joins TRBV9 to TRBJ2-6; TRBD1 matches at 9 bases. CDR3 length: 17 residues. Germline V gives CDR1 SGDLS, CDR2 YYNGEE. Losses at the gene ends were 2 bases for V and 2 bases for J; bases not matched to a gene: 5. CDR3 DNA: TGTGCCAGCAGCGTTACCAACAGGGGGCCTGGGGCCAACGTCCTGACTTTC. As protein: CASSVTNRGPGANVLTF.

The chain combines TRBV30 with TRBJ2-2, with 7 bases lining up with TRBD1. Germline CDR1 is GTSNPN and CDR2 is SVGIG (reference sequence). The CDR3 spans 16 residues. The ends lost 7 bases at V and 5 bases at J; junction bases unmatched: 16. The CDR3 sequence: CAFPHRGFRHTGELFF. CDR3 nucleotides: TGTGCCTTCCCCCACAGGGGTTTCCGGCATACCGGGGAGCTGTTTTTT.